What follows are 28 T cell receptor beta chains derived from one specimen sequenced in a study of vaccination and CD4 T cells after COVID-19. Cultured CD4+ T cell DNA underwent sequencing with the Oncomine TCR Beta short-read assay. TCRdb reanalysed the PCR reads using MiXCR and keeps one entry per CDR3 protein. This table has 20,000 to 25,000 distinct CDR3 sequences, about two fifths appearing once. These TCRs' antigens remain unknown. Time point noted: late sampling 161 to 241 days after vaccination in three convalescent patients. Treatment denoted: approximately nine-day PBMC culture with coronavirus spike peptide pools or control peptides (ViraFEST assay). Sequenced here: CD4+ T cells from blood, cultured in vitro, sampled about 7 months after SARS-CoV-2 vaccination. These receptors all come from a human donor who had recovered from COVID-19.

J is TRBJ1-2 and V is TRBV7-9; 7 bases are a match to TRBD1. The CDR3 sequence is 14 residues long. With V trimmed by 1 base and J by 8 bases, 7 bases remained unmatched. Looked up from germline, CDR1 is SEHNR and CDR2 is FQNEAQ (reference sequence). CDR3: CASSLGRTGRGYTF. As DNA, the CDR3 is TGTGCCAGCAGCTTAGGCCGGACAGGACGGGGCTACACCTTC. Full variable domain (rest looked up from reference TRBV7-9 and TRBJ1-2): DTGVSQNPRHKITKRGQNVTFRCDPISEHNRLYWYRQTLGQGPEFLTYFQNEAQLEKSRLLSDRFSAERPKGSFSTLEIQRTEQGDSAMYLCASSLGRTGRGYTFGSGTRLTVV.

This clonotype is classed as medium-sized. The chain couples TRBV20-1 to TRBJ2-5; no firm D call. Germline assignment: CDR1 DFQATT and CDR2 SNEGSKA (reference sequence). V was trimmed by 0 bases and J by 1 base, leaving 12 bases between them. The CDR3 has 15 amino acids. The CDR3, as DNA: TGCAGTGCTAGAGATACTGCCAGGATCCAAGAGACCCAGTACTTC. This sequence encodes CSARDTARIQETQYF.

The chain links TRBV11-1 to TRBJ2-1; 10 bases fit TRBD2. Germline CDR1 reads SGHAT; CDR2 reads FQDESV (reference sequence). With V trimmed by 4 bases and J by 2 bases, 2 bases remained unmatched. CDR3 length equals 15 residues. CDR3: CASSSSGRTYNEQFF. The DNA for the CDR3 is TGTGCCAGCAGCTCTAGCGGGAGAACCTACAATGAGCAGTTCTTC. Full variable domain (missing parts from reference TRBV11-1 and TRBJ2-1): EAEVAQSPRYKITEKSQAVAFWCDPISGHATLYWYRQILGQGPELLVQFQDESVVDDSQLPKDRFSAERLKGVDSTLKIQPAELGDSAMYLCASSSSGRTYNEQFFGPGTRLTVL.

The DNA for the CDR3 is TGTGCCAGCAGCTTAGGTGCAAGCACAGATACGCAGTATTTT. Translating gives CASSLGASTDTQYF. The rearrangement joins TRBV7-8 to TRBJ2-3; D remains ambiguous. Trimming cost V 1 base and J 0 bases, with 5 bases left between them. The germline gives CDR1 SGHVS, CDR2 FQNEAQ. CDR3 length equals 14 residues. The full variable domain, with the rest looked up from reference TRBV7-8 and TRBJ2-3, is GAGVSQSPRYKVAKRGQDVALRCDPISGHVSLFWYQQALGQGPEFLTYFQNEAQLDKSGLPSDRFFAERPEGSVSTLKIQRTQQEDSAVYLCASSLGASTDTQYFGPGTRLTVL.

The chain is built from TRBV7-3 and TRBJ1-2, with D possibly being TRBD1 (5 bases). Trimming removed 6 bases from V and 4 bases from J, with 18 bases in between. CDR1 is SGHTA, CDR2 FQGTGA, per germline. This CDR3 is built from 15 residues. In DNA form, the CDR3 reads TGTGCCAGCAGTGAGCTTCAGGGACCCTTCTATGGCTACACCTTC. It is translated as CASSELQGPFYGYTF.

A few counts support this clonotype. The CDR3 loop reads CSAIAGDGFYEQYF. The CDR3 nucleotides read TGCAGTGCAATAGCGGGAGATGGGTTCTACGAGCAGTACTTC. The chain links TRBV20-1 to TRBJ2-7; 9 bases match TRBD2. The V and J ends lost 6 bases and 3 bases, in that order; junction bases with no gene match: 9. Germline V gene lookup returns CDR1 DFQATT and CDR2 SNEGSKA (reference sequence). CDR3 length: 14 residues.

The chain couples TRBV2 to TRBJ2-3; no reliable D call. From germline, CDR1 is SNHLY and CDR2 FYNNEI. The V end lost 4 bases, the J end lost 2 bases, and 10 bases lay between the germline ends. The CDR3 is 14 residues long. The CDR3 sequence is CASSALVDTDTQYF. The CDR3 DNA reads as TGTGCCAGCAGTGCTCTAGTCGACACAGATACGCAGTATTTT.

The chain links TRBV20-1 to TRBJ2-3; D call uncertain. This CDR3 is 14 amino acids long. Trimming stripped 2 bases from V and 1 base from J, with 10 bases between. Germline-derived CDR1 and CDR2 are DFQATT and SNEGSKA (reference sequence). The CDR3 sequence is CSARQSVGTDTQYF. CDR3 DNA: TGCAGTGCTAGACAGTCCGTGGGCACAGATACGCAGTATTTT.

The CDR3 loop reads CASSLSQGNQETQYF. The CDR3 bases are TGTGCCAGCAGCTTATCACAGGGGAACCAAGAGACCCAGTACTTC. V usage is TRBV7-9 and J usage is TRBJ2-5, with TRBD1 matching 7 bases. In germline, CDR1 is SEHNR, CDR2 FQNEAQ (reference sequence). The CDR3 is 15 residues long. Germline trimming cut 2 bases from V and 0 bases from J; bases unmatched to any gene: 3.

V gene TRBV29-1 combines with J gene TRBJ2-1; 9 bases match TRBD1. The V gene end was trimmed by 6 bases and the J gene end by 5 bases; junction bases not matched to a gene: 23. Germline CDR1 SQVTM, CDR2 ANQGSEA. The CDR3 runs 19 residues. The CDR3 protein is CSVDPLNRGQRRRDNEQFF. The DNA of the CDR3 is TGCAGCGTGGACCCACTGAACAGGGGGCAGCGACGACGAGACAATGAGCAGTTCTTC.

The chain joins TRBV6-2 or TRBV6-3 to TRBJ1-2; D is unclear. The germline gives CDR1 MNHEY, CDR2 SVGEGT. V was clipped by 2 bases and J by 6 bases, with 7 bases between them. This CDR3 spans 12 amino acids. CDR3 region: CASSYMGNGYTF. DNA of the CDR3: TGTGCCAGCAGTTACATGGGGAATGGCTACACCTTC.

The chain links TRBV7-9 to TRBJ2-6, with D possibly being TRBD2 (6 bases). This CDR3 has 15 residues. Per germline, CDR1 SEHNR and CDR2 FQNEAQ (reference sequence). The ends were cut back, 3 bases at V and 0 bases at J, with 6 bases in the middle. The chain's CDR3 is CASSLGGSGANVLTF. The CDR3, as DNA: TGTGCCAGCAGCTTGGGGGGCTCTGGGGCCAACGTCCTGACTTTC.

The table lists this clonotype with a count of one. V and J are TRBV24-1 and TRBJ2-3; 8 positions match TRBD1. The CDR3 totals 18 residues. The germline gives CDR1 KGHDR, CDR2 SFDVKD. V was clipped by 4 bases and J by 0 bases; unmatched bases: 11. CDR3 nucleotides: TGTGCCACCAGTGAACCAGGGGGCGCGAGGGGTAGCACAGATACGCAGTATTTT. This codes for CATSEPGGARGSTDTQYF.

The rearrangement links TRBV20-1 to TRBJ2-1; unclear D gene. Trimming took 3 bases from V and 1 from J, leaving 16 bases between them. The CDR3 has 16 amino acids. The germline CDR1 and CDR2 sequences are DFQATT and SNEGSKA (reference sequence). The CDR3 here is CSASVPRSVSYNEQFF. For the CDR3, the DNA is TGCAGTGCTAGTGTGCCCCGGAGCGTGTCCTACAATGAGCAGTTCTTC.

With respect to this clonotype: This CDR3 is missing its conserved last phenylalanine or tryptophan, likely due to a read error. The gene calls are TRBV20-1 and TRBJ1-2, with D possibly being TRBD1 (6 bases). V lost 3 bases, J lost 3 bases, and 14 bases lay in between. The CDR3 extends over 14 amino acids. The germline gives CDR1 DFQATT, CDR2 SNEGSKA (reference sequence). Written as DNA, the CDR3 is TGCAGTGCTAGGGCCAGGGGTTGGGACTATGGCTACACCCTC. This gives the protein CSARARGWDYGYTL.

This clonotype appeared a few times. The chain uses TRBV7-3 and TRBJ2-1, with D possibly TRBD2 on 6 matching bases. The CDR3 is 15 amino acids. The germline gives CDR1 SGHTA, CDR2 FQGTGA. The ends were cut back, 2 bases at V and 0 bases at J, with 8 bases in the middle. The CDR3 DNA reads TGTGCCAGCAGCTTACGAGCGGGCTCCTACAATGAGCAGTTCTTC. Its translation: CASSLRAGSYNEQFF.

This chain connects TRBV6-2 or TRBV6-3 to TRBJ1-5; D not certain. V was shortened by 6 bases and J by 6 bases, with 9 bases between the two germline ends. The CDR3 has 12 residues. Germline loops: CDR1 MNHEY, CDR2 SVGEGT. The CDR3 bases are TGTGCCAGCAGGAAAGGCGGTCAGCCCCAGCATTTT. It yields the protein CASRKGGQPQHF.

V is TRBV7-8 and J is TRBJ1-2, with D unclear. The CDR3 covers 12 residues. Germline assignment: CDR1 SGHVS and CDR2 FQNEAQ. The V end lost 1 base, the J end lost 5 bases, and 5 bases lay between the germline ends. CDR3: CASSLVGYGYTF. As DNA, the CDR3 is TGTGCCAGCAGCTTAGTGGGGTATGGCTACACCTTC.

This clonotype was seen a few times. This sequence joins TRBV7-6 and TRBJ2-7, with 7 bases lining up with TRBD1. The V segment lost 5 bases and the J segment 6 bases; nucleotides outside the gene matches: 7. The V gene's germline CDR1 is SGHVS and CDR2 FNYEAQ. The CDR3 runs to 13 residues. The DNA of the CDR3 is TGTGCCAGCAGCCCCCTGACAGGGACCGAGCAGTACTTC. Encoded protein: CASSPLTGTEQYF.

The J gene is TRBJ2-7, the V gene TRBV5-4, with 11 positions matching TRBD1. Germline lookup yields CDR1 SGHNT and CDR2 YYREEE (reference sequence). V lost 4 bases to trimming and J lost 0 bases; unmatched junction nucleotides: 18. This CDR3 contains 20 residues. Here the CDR3 reads CASSQDLDTAGTGGSYEQYF. In nucleotides, the CDR3 is TGTGCCAGCAGCCAAGATTTGGACACCGCCGGGACAGGGGGCTCCTACGAGCAGTACTTC.

The chain joins TRBV18 to TRBJ2-5; possibly TRBD1 for D (6 bases). The CDR3 loop spans 14 amino acids. Germline CDR1 reads KGHSH; CDR2 reads LQKENI. V lost 6 bases and J lost 4, with 15 bases in between. The CDR3: CASSPPGTRETQYF. In nucleotides, the CDR3 is TGTGCCAGCTCTCCCCCCGGGACACGAGAGACCCAGTACTTC.

The table lists this clonotype with a count of one. V usage is TRBV27 and J usage is TRBJ2-1, with 10 bases lining up with TRBD2. The V gene's germline CDR1 is MNHEY and CDR2 SMNVEV (reference sequence). Trimming removed 5 bases from V and 0 bases from J; junction bases left unmatched: 7. The CDR3 has 17 residues. The DNA for the CDR3 is TGTGCCAGCAGTGTCATTCCTAGCGGGGGCTCCTACAATGAGCAGTTCTTC. Translating it yields CASSVIPSGGSYNEQFF.

CDR3 sequence: CASSPSGSGNYRRYEQYF. DNA for the CDR3: TGTGCCAGCAGTCCCAGTGGATCCGGGAACTACAGGCGCTACGAGCAGTACTTC. The chain uses TRBV6-1 and TRBJ2-7; possibly TRBD1 or TRBD2 for D (5 bases each). Germline V CDR1 and CDR2: MNHNS, SASEGT. CDR3 length equals 18 residues. The germline V and J ends were trimmed by 5 bases and 3 bases, with 26 bases remaining between them.

This clonotype was found a few times. The genes are TRBV20-1 and TRBJ1-5; D is possibly TRBD1 (5 bases). Trimming removed 3 bases at V and 5 bases at J, with 14 bases between. The germline CDR1 and CDR2 sequences are DFQATT and SNEGSKA (reference sequence). The CDR3 contains 14 residues. The CDR3 DNA is TGCAGTGCTAGTGTAGGGGTGAGGGATCAGCCCCAGCATTTT. Residues: CSASVGVRDQPQHF.

The chain recombines TRBV20-1 with TRBJ2-5; D may be TRBD2 (6 bases). Germline V gives CDR1 DFQATT, CDR2 SNEGSKA (reference sequence). Trimming took 4 bases from V and 1 from J, leaving 13 bases between them. This CDR3 contains 14 residues. The CDR3, as DNA: TGCAGTGCTAAACCTGGGACTTCCCAAGAGACCCAGTACTTC. Translated: CSAKPGTSQETQYF.

The chain couples TRBV7-9 to TRBJ2-3; TRBD2 aligns across 9 bases. The germline V gene has CDR1 SEHNR and CDR2 FQNEAQ (reference sequence). This CDR3 is built from 16 residues. V was pared by 0 bases and J by 4 bases, with 5 bases of the junction left unmatched. CDR3 sequence reads: CASSLAGGGAPDTQYF. In DNA form, the CDR3 reads TGTGCCAGCAGCTTAGCAGGCGGGGGGGCCCCAGATACGCAGTATTTT.

Only a few counts were recorded for this clonotype. The rearrangement joins TRBV4-2 to TRBJ2-5; 7 bases are shared with TRBD1. This CDR3 has 15 amino acids. V lost 1 base and J lost 5; bases outside the gene matches: 7. CDR1 and CDR2 (germline): LGHNA, YNFKEQ. CDR3 sequence reads: CASSQGAGGAETQYF. In DNA form, the CDR3 reads TGTGCCAGCAGCCAAGGGGCAGGGGGTGCGGAGACCCAGTACTTC.

This clonotype occurred many times. The chain uses TRBV2 and TRBJ1-5; 7 positions agree with TRBD1. The germline CDR1 and CDR2 sequences are SNHLY and FYNNEI. The CDR3 has 13 residues. The V gene end was trimmed by 6 bases and the J gene end by 3 bases; junction bases not matched to a gene: 2. The CDR3 coding sequence is TGTGCCAGCAGAACAGGGGTCAATCAGCCCCAGCATTTT. Its protein product is CASRTGVNQPQHF.